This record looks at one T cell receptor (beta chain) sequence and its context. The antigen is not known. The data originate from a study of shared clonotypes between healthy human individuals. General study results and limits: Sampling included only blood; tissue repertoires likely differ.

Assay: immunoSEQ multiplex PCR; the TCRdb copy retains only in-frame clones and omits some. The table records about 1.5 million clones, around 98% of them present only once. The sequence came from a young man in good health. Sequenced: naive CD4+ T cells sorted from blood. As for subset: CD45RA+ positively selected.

CDR3: CASSGQGATNQPQHF. DNA of the CDR3: TGTGCCAGTTCGGGACAGGGGGCGACCAATCAGCCCCAGCATTTT. J is TRBJ1-5 and V is TRBV19, with 12 nucleotides matching TRBD1. This CDR3 has 15 amino acids. CDR1 LNHDA and CDR2 SQIVND come from the germline V gene (reference sequence). V trimming: 8 bases; J trimming: 3 bases; junction bases outside the gene matches: 5. Combining the CDR3 with reference TRBV19 and TRBJ1-5 gives the whole variable domain DGGITQSPKYLFRKEGQNVTLSCEQNLNHDAMYWYRQDPGQGLRLIYYSQIVNDFQKGDIAEGYSVSREKKESFPLTVTSAQKNPTAFYLCASSGQGATNQPQHFGDGTRLSIL.